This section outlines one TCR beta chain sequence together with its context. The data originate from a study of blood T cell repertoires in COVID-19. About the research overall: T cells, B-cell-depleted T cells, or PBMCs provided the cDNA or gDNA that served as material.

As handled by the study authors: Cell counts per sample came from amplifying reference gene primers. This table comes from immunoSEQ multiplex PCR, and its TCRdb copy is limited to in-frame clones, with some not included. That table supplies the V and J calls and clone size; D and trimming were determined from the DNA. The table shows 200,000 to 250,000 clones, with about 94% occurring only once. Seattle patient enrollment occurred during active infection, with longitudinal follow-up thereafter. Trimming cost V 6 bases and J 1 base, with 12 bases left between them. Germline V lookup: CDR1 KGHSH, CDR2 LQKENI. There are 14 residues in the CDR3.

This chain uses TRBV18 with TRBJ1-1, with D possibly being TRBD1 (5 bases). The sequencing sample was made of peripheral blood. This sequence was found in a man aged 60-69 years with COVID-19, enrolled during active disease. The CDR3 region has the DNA TGTGCCAGCTCCTGGACACCCCCGAACACTGAAGCTTTCTTT. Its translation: CASSWTPPNTEAFF.